This TCR beta chain was identified in a study of technical replicates of blood from four donors. Sequenced by immunoSEQ multiplex PCR; TCRdb stores in-frame clones only, minus some. Of 60,000 to 90,000 clones in the sample, around 90% are singletons; the top ten hold roughly 0.33%. The V end was cut by 3 bases, the J end by 1 base, with 6 bases between. CDR1 is MNHEY, CDR2 SMNVEV, per germline (reference sequence). CDR3 length: 13 residues. This clonotype originated in a human donor in good health. The V gene is TRBV27, the J gene TRBJ1-1; maybe TRBD1 (5 bases). Specimen: T cells isolated from PBMCs. For the CDR3, the DNA is TGTGCCAGCAGTTTGGGGGGGAACACTGAAGCTTTCTTT. Amino acids: CASSLGGNTEAFF.